This record covers a single T cell receptor beta chain. This clone's antigen is unknown. Base-call qualities are not available, and no considerably larger clone is one nucleotide away. These data come from a study of naive and memory T cell subsets (dated by TCRdb to 2015 to 2018). Regarding the study in general: Sorted naive and memory T cell subsets from peripheral blood were analyzed in the study using a UMI-based, open-source pipeline for TCR alpha and beta sequencing. Complete agreement was observed between the functional CMV T cell responses and the IgG serology results. RNA was DNase-treated and reverse transcribed with TCR constant-region primers, mostly using SuperScript III.

What the authors observed across the whole study: In both CD4 and CD8 cells, the Gini index increased while Shannon and inverse Simpson diversity decreased from naive through CM, EM and EMRA. A few larger clonotypes were present in naive repertoires, particularly the CD8 repertoires, and these clonotypes were possibly memory cells re-expressing CD45RA. After error correction, only a single occurrence was seen for over 95% of naive TCR sequences, so much steeper abundance distributions were produced than in memory subsets. The repertoire findings for the naive and memory subsets could not be validated against a ground truth, as none was available. TCR abundance followed a power law whose exponent differed between naive and memory subsets but was consistent across the three individuals. RNA-based TCR counts may be influenced by expression changes linked to T cell activation and differentiation. Single alpha or beta chain sequences, rather than paired alpha/beta receptors, were used to define clonotypes.

The receptor library was made with UMI-ligation and nested PCR. To cover both TRBC1 and TRBC2, the beta constant-region primer consisted of an equimolar mix of two oligonucleotides. A single-stranded oligonucleotide carrying the SP2 primer and a 12-nucleotide UMI was ligated to the 3' end of the cDNA by T4 RNA ligase 1. Four rounds of PCR were used to amplify ligated cDNA, with nested alpha and beta constant-region primers being used together with the SP2 primer. Incubation of the ligation reaction was carried out at 16 degrees C for roughly 19-25 hours. PCR2 was typically run as a SYBR Green qPCR and stopped at a predetermined threshold to prevent over-amplification. Agencourt AMPure XP magnetic beads were used for all purifications after the first. Libraries were quantified by Qubit and checked on a TapeStation, where a main peak was expected near 650 bp. Sequencing of the pooled libraries was done on an Illumina MiSeq using v2 2x251 paired-end kits, which typically yielded 1-2 million reads per sample. Each sample was pooled at 4 to 5 nM, and about 4.5-7% PhiX was included to help cluster recognition. The paper's data handling went like this. FASTQ reads processed by Demultiplexor were assigned V and J genes by Decombinator through tag matching that tolerated a single base-pair mismatch. Collapsinator used UMIs to correct both sequencing errors and frequency errors arising from PCR heterogeneity. TCRs were translated and CDR3s were extracted from the conserved cysteine to the FGXG phenylalanine by CDR3Translator, with non-productive sequences being flagged. Gini, Shannon entropy and inverse Simpson indices were computed after subsampling the repertoires to the same number of UMI-defined TCRs. Within the linear range, a power law was fitted by maximum likelihood to the distributions of clonotype abundance. For one naive CD8 sample, the pipeline and MIGEC produced similar UMI counts, unique TCR numbers and clonal distributions. In one analysis, naive TCRs also found in any memory subset of the same donor were removed from the naive repertoire. Repertoires were searched for about 7,300 CMV-associated CDR3 sequences compiled from VDJdb and a published dataset. TCRdb cleaned the public reads at Q25 with fastp, built clones with MiXCR and kept in-frame beta chains. Records with the same CDR3 protein are collapsed into one entry carrying the most frequent genes and DNA. The V and J calls, along with clone size, are taken from TCRdb and not from the paper's own processing. Counted in this sample were 150,000 or so distinct CDR3 sequences; over 15% of them appeared once. Roughly 0.14% of the sample rests with the top ten.

From the second PCR step on, the TCR alpha and beta chain libraries were amplified in separate reactions. CMV status of each donor was established by measuring IFNgamma production from CD4+ T cells after fresh PBMCs were stimulated overnight with CMV viral lysate. CD4 T cells were positively selected with Miltenyi beads, followed by positive selection of CD8 T cells from the CD4-negative fraction. After staining for CD3, CD4, CD8, CD45RA, CD27 and a live/dead dye, cells were sorted on a BD Aria II into four subsets based on CD45RA and CD27. Blood was obtained from a few healthy volunteers, and the blood from each volunteer was fractionated into CD4 and CD8 T cells and subsequently into four differentiation subsets. About 0.13 L of peripheral blood was collected from each donor, and PBMC were isolated by Ficoll-Paque PLUS density-gradient centrifugation. Sorted cells were lysed in RLT buffer, after which RNA was extracted using a Qiagen RNeasy kit and stored at -80 degrees C.

What was sequenced was naive CD4+ T cells from blood. Per the publication, the cell subset or site label means: naive T cells, CD45RA high CD27+. The receptor was isolated from a human donor in good health.

This receptor has the CDR3 CAIGRLAGVEQYF. The DNA sequence reads TGTGCCATCGGCCGTCTAGCGGGAGTGGAGCAGTACTTC. This chain is built from TRBV7-8 and TRBJ2-7, with TRBD2 identical over 10 junction bases. Germline trimming amounts to 10 bases on V and 7 bases on J, with 10 as the count of junction bases outside the gene matches. The CDR3 runs 13 amino acids, cysteine and phenylalanine included. The sequence is cut down to CDR3 DNA, 39 bases in frame from base 1. From the germline V gene, CDR1 is SGHVS and CDR2 is FQNEAQ.